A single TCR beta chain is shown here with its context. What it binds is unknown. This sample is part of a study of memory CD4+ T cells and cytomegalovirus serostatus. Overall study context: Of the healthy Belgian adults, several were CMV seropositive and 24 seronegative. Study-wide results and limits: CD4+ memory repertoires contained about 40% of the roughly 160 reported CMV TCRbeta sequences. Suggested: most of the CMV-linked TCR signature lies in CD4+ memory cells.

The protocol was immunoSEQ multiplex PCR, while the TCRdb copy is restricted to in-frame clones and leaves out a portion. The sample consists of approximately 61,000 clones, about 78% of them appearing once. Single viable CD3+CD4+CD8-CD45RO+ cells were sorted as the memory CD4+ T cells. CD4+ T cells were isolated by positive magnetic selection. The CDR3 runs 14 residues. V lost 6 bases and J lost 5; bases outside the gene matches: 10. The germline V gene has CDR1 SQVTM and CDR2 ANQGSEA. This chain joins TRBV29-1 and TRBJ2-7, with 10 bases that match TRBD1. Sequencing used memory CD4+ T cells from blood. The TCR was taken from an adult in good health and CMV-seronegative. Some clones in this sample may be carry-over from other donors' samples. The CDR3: CSVQTRDRGHEQYF. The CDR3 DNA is TGCAGCGTACAAACCCGGGACAGGGGCCACGAGCAGTACTTC.